A selection of T cell receptor beta chains follows, all from one sample in a study of CD8 T cells in ankylosing spondylitis. TCRdb itself ran the 5' RACE reads through MiXCR, one entry per CDR3 protein. The sample lists more than 100,000 distinct CDR3 sequences; 15% to 20% were seen once. The specimen was blood, either unsorted or a sorted T cell fraction (not recorded which). Receptor source: a male donor with ankylosing spondylitis. CDR3s include the opening cysteine and the closing phenylalanine or tryptophan. The order of the fields is D gene, clone size, V gene, J gene, CDR3 DNA, CDR3 protein. D genes are given only for firm matches. Some rows have no size entry. The others give once, few or many, or a class for an expanded clone.

-	-	TRBV29-1	TRBJ1-1	TGCAGCGTTGGATCGGACAGTTTGAACACTGAAGCTTTCTTT	CSVGSDSLNTEAFF
-	-	TRBV12-3/TRBV12-4	TRBJ2-3	TGTGCCAGCAGTTCCGGGGAGGAGACAGATACGCAGTATTTT	CASSSGEETDTQYF
TRBD2	-	TRBV20-1	TRBJ2-1	TGCAGTGCTAGAGTACCGGGACTAGCGGGACCTGAGCAGTTCTTC	CSARVPGLAGPEQFF
TRBD2	-	TRBV20-1	TRBJ2-1	TGCAGTGCTAGAGATGGGGCTAGCGGGAGGAGTGAGCAGTTCTTC	CSARDGASGRSEQFF
-	-	TRBV29-1	TRBJ2-1	TGCAGCGTTGGGGGAGGCTTAAGCTCCTACAATGAGCAGTTCTTC	CSVGGGLSSYNEQFF
TRBD1	-	TRBV6-2/TRBV6-3	TRBJ2-7	TGTGCCAGCAGTTACAGTATCCGGACAGGAGAATCCTACGAGCAGTACTTC	CASSYSIRTGESYEQYF
-	few	TRBV7-9	TRBJ2-7	TGTGCCAGCAGCCCAAGTCCGGTGCCGCTTGACGAGCAGTACTTC	CASSPSPVPLDEQYF
-	-	TRBV29-1	TRBJ1-2	TGCAGCGTTGAGAGGGATAGGGGCTACACCTTC	CSVERDRGYTF
-	-	TRBV9	TRBJ2-7	TGTGCCAGCAGTGGACTGGGATCCTACGAGCAGTACTTC	CASSGLGSYEQYF
-	-	TRBV5-6	TRBJ1-5	TGTGCCAGCAGCTTGGGGATTCAGCCCCAGCATTTT	CASSLGIQPQHF
-	-	TRBV3-1	TRBJ2-1	TGTGCCAGCAGCCAGGGACAAAGTTCTTACAATGAGCAGTTCTTC	CASSQGQSSYNEQFF
-	few	TRBV25-1	TRBJ2-3	TGTGCCAGCAGCGCCTCAGGGGCCACAGATACGCAGTATTTT	CASSASGATDTQYF
TRBD1	-	TRBV6-4	TRBJ1-1	TGTGCCACCAGACAGGGGGCTGAAGCTTTCTTT	CATRQGAEAFF
TRBD2	-	TRBV6-5	TRBJ2-1	TGTGCCAGCAGTTTAGCGGGAGACTACAATGAGCAGTTCTTC	CASSLAGDYNEQFF
-	few	TRBV19	TRBJ2-7	TGTGCCAGCGGATTTGGGTTCTACGAGCAGTACTTC	CASGFGFYEQYF
-	few	TRBV27	TRBJ2-2	TGTGCCAGCAGTGGGGCCCCCGGGGAGCTGTTTTTT	CASSGAPGELFF
-	few	TRBV2	TRBJ2-1	TGTGCCAGCAGTGGAACCGGGATGAGCTCCTACAATGAGCAGTTCTTC	CASSGTGMSSYNEQFF
TRBD2	-	TRBV27	TRBJ2-5	TGTGCCAGCAGCCCCCCGGGAGGGCGGCAGACCCAGTACTTC	CASSPPGGRQTQYF
-	-	TRBV11-1	TRBJ2-6	TGTGCCAGCAGGCCCCAACGCGGCAGAACGAACTCTGGGGCCAACGTCCTGACTTTC	CASRPQRGRTNSGANVLTF
-	few	TRBV12-3/TRBV12-4	TRBJ1-2	TGTGCCAGCTGTGACGGGGGGTTGGGAGGCTACACCTTC	CASCDGGLGGYTF
-	few	TRBV6-1	TRBJ2-3	TGTGCCAGCAGTGAACGGACCGACGGGACAGATACGCAGTATTTT	CASSERTDGTDTQYF
-	-	TRBV7-3	TRBJ1-1	TGTGCCAGCAGCCAAGGACAAAACACTGAAGCTTTCTTT	CASSQGQNTEAFF
TRBD2	-	TRBV25-1	TRBJ2-1	TGTGCCAGCAGTGAATGGTTCGGGACGACTAGCGTCGACTACAATGAGCAGTTCTTC	CASSEWFGTTSVDYNEQFF
-	-	TRBV27	TRBJ2-1	TGTGCCGTCAATGAGCAGTTCTTC	CAVNEQFF
-	many	TRBV29-1	TRBJ2-5	TGCAGCGTTGAAGACCCTTATGCCAAAGAGACCCAGTACTTC	CSVEDPYAKETQYF
-	many	TRBV14	TRBJ2-7	TGTGCCAGCAGCCAAGTGGGGTCCTACGAGCAGTACTTC	CASSQVGSYEQYF
-	-	TRBV3-1	TRBJ2-7	TGTGCCAGCAGCCAAGATCTCGGGGAAGCCTACGAGCAGTACTTC	CASSQDLGEAYEQYF
TRBD2	-	TRBV20-1	TRBJ2-1	TGCAGTGCTATAGCGGGAAGCTCCTACAATGAGCAGTTCTTC	CSAIAGSSYNEQFF
TRBD2	-	TRBV3-1	TRBJ2-7	TGTGCCAGCAGCCCGACGTGGACTAGCGGTTACGAGCAGTACTTC	CASSPTWTSGYEQYF
TRBD1	-	TRBV2	TRBJ2-7	TGTGCCAGCAGTGACGGCTGGGACAGGGGGCACGAGCAGTACTTC	CASSDGWDRGHEQYF
TRBD2	-	TRBV12-3/TRBV12-4	TRBJ2-5	TGTGCCAGCAGTCAAAGGACTAGCGGGGGAACCGAAGAGACCCAGTACTTC	CASSQRTSGGTEETQYF
-	few	TRBV7-9	TRBJ1-5	TGTGCCAGCAGCTTAGGCGAATATAGCAATCAGCCCCAGCATTTT	CASSLGEYSNQPQHF
-	-	TRBV27	TRBJ2-3	TGTGCCAGCAGTCGACAGCTAGATACGCAGTATTTT	CASSRQLDTQYF
TRBD2	-	TRBV7-8	TRBJ2-1	TGTGCCAGCAGCCCGGGGACTATGGGGGGATACAATGAGCAGTTCTTC	CASSPGTMGGYNEQFF
-	many	TRBV4-1	TRBJ2-2	TGCGCCAGCAGCCAAGTGCTTCTCGGGGAGCTGTTTTTT	CASSQVLLGELFF
-	-	TRBV20-1	TRBJ2-7	TGCAGTCCAAGGGTTTGGCAGGCCCCCGAGCAGTACTTC	CSPRVWQAPEQYF
-	few	TRBV14	TRBJ2-7	TGTGCCAGCAGCCAAGACACCGAGTCGGGCCTAGCCTACGAGCAGTACTTC	CASSQDTESGLAYEQYF
-	-	TRBV7-9	TRBJ2-1	TGTGCCAGCAGCTTAGACCCTACTAGGAAGTCGGAGAATGAGCAGTTCTTC	CASSLDPTRKSENEQFF
-	many	TRBV5-1	TRBJ2-5	TGCGCCAGCAGCTTCAAGGAGACCCAGTACTTC	CASSFKETQYF
-	-	TRBV7-2	TRBJ1-1	TGTGCCAGCAGCCCTCCGACAGACGAAGCTTTCTTT	CASSPPTDEAFF
-	few	TRBV7-2	TRBJ2-1	TGTGCCAGCAGCTTAGAGGGTGACGTCTACAATGAGCAGTTCTTC	CASSLEGDVYNEQFF
TRBD2	-	TRBV25-1	TRBJ2-3	TGTGCCAGCAGTCCCCCCGGGACTAGCGGGTTCCATACGCAGTATTTT	CASSPPGTSGFHTQYF
-	-	TRBV7-3	TRBJ2-1	TGTGCCAGCAGCCCTTGGGCGGGGTACTCCAATGAGCAGTTCTTC	CASSPWAGYSNEQFF
TRBD1	few	TRBV20-1	TRBJ2-1	TGCAGTGCCATTTGGGACAGGGGAAGAAATGAGCAGTTCTTC	CSAIWDRGRNEQFF
-	few	TRBV2	TRBJ1-1	TGTGCCAGCAGTCTACAGGGAGGGGGCACTGAAGCTTTCTTT	CASSLQGGGTEAFF
-	-	TRBV2	TRBJ1-4	TGTGCCAGCAGTGACGCGGGTAATGAAAAACTGTTTTTT	CASSDAGNEKLFF
-	many	TRBV9	TRBJ2-1	TGTGCCAGCAGCATTAGCGGAGACAATGAGCAGTTCTTC	CASSISGDNEQFF
-	few	TRBV7-9	TRBJ2-7	TGTGCCAGCAGCGAGGGGGGCCACGAGCAGTACTTC	CASSEGGHEQYF
TRBD1	many	TRBV5-1	TRBJ2-7	TGCGCCAGCAACCCCGGACAGGGAACCGAGCAGTACTTC	CASNPGQGTEQYF
TRBD2	-	TRBV27	TRBJ2-1	TGTGCCAGCAGCCGCAGCGGGGGCTCCTACAATGAGCAGTTCTTC	CASSRSGGSYNEQFF
-	few	TRBV18	TRBJ2-3	TGTGCCAGCTCACCATCAGATACGCAGTATTTT	CASSPSDTQYF
TRBD1	few	TRBV29-1	TRBJ2-5	TGCAGCGTGGGGGGTTGGACAGGGTCCCAAGAGACCCAGTACTTC	CSVGGWTGSQETQYF
-	few	TRBV6-2/TRBV6-3	TRBJ2-1	TGTGCCAGCAGTTACTCGATTGAGCAGTTCTTC	CASSYSIEQFF
-	-	TRBV4-3	TRBJ1-5	TGCGCCAGCAGCCAAGATATGGCAGGGTATCAGCCCCAGCATTTT	CASSQDMAGYQPQHF
-	-	TRBV10-3	TRBJ2-2	TGTGCCATCAGTGTTGATGCGGGGTGGAACACCGGGGAGCTGTTTTTT	CAISVDAGWNTGELFF
-	-	TRBV7-9	TRBJ2-3	TGTGCCAGCAGCAGGGCCCCGGCAGATACGCAGTATTTT	CASSRAPADTQYF